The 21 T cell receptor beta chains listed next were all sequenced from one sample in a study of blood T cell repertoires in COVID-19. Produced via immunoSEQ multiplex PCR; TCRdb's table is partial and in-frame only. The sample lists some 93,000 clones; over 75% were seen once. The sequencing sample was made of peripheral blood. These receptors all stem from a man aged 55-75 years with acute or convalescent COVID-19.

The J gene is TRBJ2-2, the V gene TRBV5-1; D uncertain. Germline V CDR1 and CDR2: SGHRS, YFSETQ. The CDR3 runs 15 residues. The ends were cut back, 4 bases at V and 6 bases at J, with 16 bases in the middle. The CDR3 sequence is CASSQDVTEAGELFF. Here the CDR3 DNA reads TGCGCCAGCAGCCAGGATGTCACGGAAGCCGGGGAGCTGTTTTTT. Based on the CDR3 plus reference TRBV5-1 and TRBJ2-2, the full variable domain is KAGVTQTPRYLIKTRGQQVTLSCSPISGHRSVSWYQQTPGQGLQFLFEYFSETQRNKGNFPGRFSGRQFSNSRSEMNVSTLELGDSALYLCASSQDVTEAGELFFGEGSRLTVL.

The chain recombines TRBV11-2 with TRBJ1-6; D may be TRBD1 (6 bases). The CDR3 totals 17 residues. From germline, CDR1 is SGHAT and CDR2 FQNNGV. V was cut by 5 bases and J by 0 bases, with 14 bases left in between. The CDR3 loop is CASSPYRASSYNSPLHF. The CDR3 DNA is TGTGCCAGCAGCCCGTACAGGGCCAGCTCCTATAATTCACCCCTCCACTTT.

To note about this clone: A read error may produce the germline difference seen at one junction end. The DNA of the CDR3 is TGTGCCTGGCGTGTACAGGGTAGATATCAGCCCCAGCATTTT. Translation gives CAWRVQGRYQPQHF. The V and J genes are TRBV30 and TRBJ1-5; TRBD1 is a possible D gene (6 bases). CDR3 length: 14 residues. CDR1 and CDR2 (germline): GTSNPN, SVGIG (reference sequence).

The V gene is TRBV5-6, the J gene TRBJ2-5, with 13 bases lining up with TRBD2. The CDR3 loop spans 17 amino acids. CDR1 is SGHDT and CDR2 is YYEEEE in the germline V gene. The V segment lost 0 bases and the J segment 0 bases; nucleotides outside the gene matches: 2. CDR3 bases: TGTGCCAGCAGCTTGGTGGGGACTAGCGGGGACCAAGAGACCCAGTACTTC. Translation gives CASSLVGTSGDQETQYF.

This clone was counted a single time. CDR3 sequence reads: CSASARTPGLTTDTQYF. DNA of the CDR3: TGCAGTGCTAGTGCGAGGACTCCGGGACTCACCACAGATACGCAGTATTTT. This chain links TRBV20-1 with TRBJ2-3; tentatively, D is TRBD2 (6 bases). Germline-derived CDR1 and CDR2 are DFQATT and SNEGSKA (reference sequence). V was clipped by 3 bases and J by 2 bases, with 21 bases between them. This CDR3 is built from 17 residues.

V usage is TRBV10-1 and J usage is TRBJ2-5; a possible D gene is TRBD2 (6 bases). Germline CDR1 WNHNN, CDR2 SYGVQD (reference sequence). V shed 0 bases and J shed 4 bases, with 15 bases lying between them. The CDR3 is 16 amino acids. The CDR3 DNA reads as TGCGCCAGCAGTGAGTCGACGGGAGCCCCAGGAGAGACCCAGTACTTC. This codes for CASSESTGAPGETQYF.

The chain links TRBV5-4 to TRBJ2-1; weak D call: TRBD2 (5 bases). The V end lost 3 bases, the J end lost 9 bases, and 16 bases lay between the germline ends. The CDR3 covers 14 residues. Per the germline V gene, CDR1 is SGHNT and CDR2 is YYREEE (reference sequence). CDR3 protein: CASSSRTGNSEQFF. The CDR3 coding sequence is TGTGCCAGCAGCTCCAGGACTGGAAACAGTGAGCAGTTCTTC. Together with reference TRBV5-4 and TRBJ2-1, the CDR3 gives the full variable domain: ETGVTQSPTHLIKTRGQQVTLRCSSQSGHNTVSWYQQALGQGPQFIFQYYREEENGRGNFPPRFSGLQFPNYSSELNVNALELDDSALYLCASSSRTGNSEQFFGPGTRLTVL.

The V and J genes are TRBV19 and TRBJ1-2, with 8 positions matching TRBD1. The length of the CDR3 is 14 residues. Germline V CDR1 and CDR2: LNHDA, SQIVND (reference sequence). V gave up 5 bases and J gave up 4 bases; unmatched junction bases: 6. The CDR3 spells CASSQAGGRYGYTF. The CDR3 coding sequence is TGTGCCAGTAGTCAGGCAGGGGGCCGCTATGGCTACACCTTC. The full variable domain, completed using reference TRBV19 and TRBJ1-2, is DGGITQSPKYLFRKEGQNVTLSCEQNLNHDAMYWYRQDPGQGLRLIYYSQIVNDFQKGDIAEGYSVSREKKESFPLTVTSAQKNPTAFYLCASSQAGGRYGYTFGSGTRLTVV.

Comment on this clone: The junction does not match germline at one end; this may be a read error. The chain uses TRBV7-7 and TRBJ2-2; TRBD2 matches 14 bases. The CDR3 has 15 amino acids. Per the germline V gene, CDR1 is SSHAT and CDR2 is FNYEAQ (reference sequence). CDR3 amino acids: CASRLAGGPSGELFF. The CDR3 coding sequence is TGTGCTAGCAGACTAGCGGGGGGGCCTTCCGGGGAGCTGTTTTTT.

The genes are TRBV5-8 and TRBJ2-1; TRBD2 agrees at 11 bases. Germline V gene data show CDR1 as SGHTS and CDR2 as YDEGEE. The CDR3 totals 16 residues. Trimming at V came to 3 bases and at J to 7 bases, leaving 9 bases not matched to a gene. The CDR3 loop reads CASSSPVAGGWNEQFF. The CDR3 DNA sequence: TGTGCCAGCAGCTCCCCTGTAGCGGGAGGGTGGAATGAGCAGTTCTTC.

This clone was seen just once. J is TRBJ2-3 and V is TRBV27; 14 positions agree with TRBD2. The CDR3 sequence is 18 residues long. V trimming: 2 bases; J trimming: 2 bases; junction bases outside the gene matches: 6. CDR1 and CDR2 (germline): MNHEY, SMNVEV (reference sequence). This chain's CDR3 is CASSLPSGLAGATDTQYF. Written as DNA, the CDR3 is TGTGCCAGCAGTTTACCCTCGGGACTAGCGGGGGCCACAGATACGCAGTATTTT.

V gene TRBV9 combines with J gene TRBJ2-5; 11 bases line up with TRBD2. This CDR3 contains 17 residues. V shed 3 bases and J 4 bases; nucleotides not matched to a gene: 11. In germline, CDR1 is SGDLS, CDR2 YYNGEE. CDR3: CASSAPLAGGRAETQYF. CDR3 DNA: TGTGCCAGCAGCGCCCCTTTAGCGGGGGGGCGGGCAGAGACCCAGTACTTC.

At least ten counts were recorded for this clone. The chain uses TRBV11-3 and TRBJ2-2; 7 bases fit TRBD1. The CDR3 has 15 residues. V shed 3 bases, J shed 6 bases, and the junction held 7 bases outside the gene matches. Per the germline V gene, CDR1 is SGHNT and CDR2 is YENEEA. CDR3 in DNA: TGTGCCAGCAGCTTTTCTGGACAGGTCGCCGGGGAGCTGTTTTTT. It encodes CASSFSGQVAGELFF.

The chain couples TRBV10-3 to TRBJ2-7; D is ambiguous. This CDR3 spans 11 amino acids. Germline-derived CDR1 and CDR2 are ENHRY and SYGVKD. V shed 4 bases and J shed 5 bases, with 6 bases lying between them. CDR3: CAISVADEQYF. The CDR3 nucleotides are TGTGCCATCAGTGTGGCGGACGAGCAGTACTTC.

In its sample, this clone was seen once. The CDR3 loop reads CASSYPGQGGETQYF. CDR3 DNA sequence: TGTGCCAGCAGTTACCCGGGACAGGGAGGGGAGACCCAGTACTTC. The chain carries TRBV28 and TRBJ2-5; the match to TRBD1 covers 9 bases. J was trimmed by 5 bases and V by 4 bases; bases with no gene match: 8. Germline V gene lookup returns CDR1 MDHEN and CDR2 SYDVKM. This CDR3 region has 15 residues.

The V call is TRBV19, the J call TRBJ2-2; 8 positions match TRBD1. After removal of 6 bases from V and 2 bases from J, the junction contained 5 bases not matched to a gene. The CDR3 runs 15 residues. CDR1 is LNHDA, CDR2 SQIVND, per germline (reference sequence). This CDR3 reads CASRETGENTGELFF. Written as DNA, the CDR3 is TGTGCCAGTAGAGAGACAGGGGAAAACACCGGGGAGCTGTTTTTT.

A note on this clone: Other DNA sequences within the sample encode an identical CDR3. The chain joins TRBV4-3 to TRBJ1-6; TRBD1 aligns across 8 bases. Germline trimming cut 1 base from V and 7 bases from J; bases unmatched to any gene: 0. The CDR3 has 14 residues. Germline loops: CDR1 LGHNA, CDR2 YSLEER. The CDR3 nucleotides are TGCGCCAGCAGCCAAGGGGACAGGAATTCACCCCTCCACTTT. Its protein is CASSQGDRNSPLHF.

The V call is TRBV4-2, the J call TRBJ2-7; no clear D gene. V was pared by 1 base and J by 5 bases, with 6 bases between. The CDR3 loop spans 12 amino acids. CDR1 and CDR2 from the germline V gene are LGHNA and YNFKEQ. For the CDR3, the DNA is TGTGCCAGCAGCCAAGGTAGTCACGAGCAGTACTTC. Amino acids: CASSQGSHEQYF.

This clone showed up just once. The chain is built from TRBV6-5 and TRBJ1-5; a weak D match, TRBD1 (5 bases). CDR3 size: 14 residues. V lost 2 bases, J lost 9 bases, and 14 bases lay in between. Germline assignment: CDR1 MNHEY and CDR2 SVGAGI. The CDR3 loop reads CASSYNQGGGPQHF. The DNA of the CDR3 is TGTGCCAGCAGTTACAACCAGGGCGGGGGGCCCCAGCATTTT.

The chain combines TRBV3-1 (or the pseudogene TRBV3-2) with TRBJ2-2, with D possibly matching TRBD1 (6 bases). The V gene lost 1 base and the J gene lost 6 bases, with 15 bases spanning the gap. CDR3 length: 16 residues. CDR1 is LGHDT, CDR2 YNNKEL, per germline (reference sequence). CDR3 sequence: CASSQANRDHAGELFF. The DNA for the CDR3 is TGTGCCAGCAGCCAAGCAAACAGGGATCATGCCGGGGAGCTGTTTTTT.

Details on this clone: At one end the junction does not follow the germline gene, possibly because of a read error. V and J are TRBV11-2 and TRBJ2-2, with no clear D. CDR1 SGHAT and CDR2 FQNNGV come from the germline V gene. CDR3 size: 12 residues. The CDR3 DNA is TGTGCCAGCAGCGTAGACCTACGGGAGCTGTTTTTT. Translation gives CASSVDLRELFF.